A selection of T cell receptor beta chains follows, all from one sample in a study of T cells in Graves' hyperthyroidism and ophthalmopathy. TCRdb redid the calling of the multiplex PCR reads with MiXCR, one entry per CDR3 protein. The sample comprises approximately 330,000 distinct CDR3 sequences, around a fifth of which are singletons, and under 55% rests with the top ten. The source material was blood. Receptor source: a woman between 50 and 59 years old with Graves' hyperthyroidism. Each CDR3 is given with its conserved first and last residue. D genes are given only for firm matches. The size field is filled for only some rows; it gives once, few, many or a size class.

D	V	size	J	DNA	CDR3
-	TRBV6-1	-	TRBJ1-5	TGTGCCAGCAGTGATAGTGGCAGCTGGTATAGCAATCAGCCCCAGCATTTT	CASSDSGSWYSNQPQHF
-	TRBV6-1	few	TRBJ2-2	TGTGCCAGCAGTCTAAAAAAGGGACTTGCGAACACCGGGGAGCTGTTTTTT	CASSLKKGLANTGELFF
-	TRBV6-4	few	TRBJ1-3	TGTGCCAGCAGTGACCCCCCTGGGACCGATGGAAACACCATATATTTT	CASSDPPGTDGNTIYF
-	TRBV11-2	once	TRBJ2-7	TGTGCCAGCAGCTCCTATATCGAGCAGTACTTC	CASSSYIEQYF
-	TRBV4-1	once	TRBJ1-5	TGCGCCAGCAGCCAAGGTGGAAGGGGAGACCAGCCCCAGCATTTT	CASSQGGRGDQPQHF
-	TRBV4-2	-	TRBJ2-7	TGTGCCAGCAGCCAAGATCATTTGGGGGCAGGGGGGGACTACGAGCAGTACTTC	CASSQDHLGAGGDYEQYF
-	TRBV7-9	-	TRBJ2-1	TGTGCCGGCAGCCCCACCGGGAACTCCTACAATGAGCAGTTCTTC	CAGSPTGNSYNEQFF
-	TRBV7-9	once	TRBJ1-5	TGTGCCAGCAGTCAACAGGGATCCCAGCCCCAGCATTTT	CASSQQGSQPQHF
TRBD1	TRBV12-3/TRBV12-4	many	TRBJ1-5	TGTGCCAGCAGTTCTGGGACAGGGATTAGCAATCAGCCCCAGCATTTT	CASSSGTGISNQPQHF
-	TRBV28	few	TRBJ1-1	TGTGCCACCCGGGCCCCTATGGTGACGAATGATGGTTTCTTT	CATRAPMVTNDGFF
-	TRBV11-3	many	TRBJ1-3	TGTGCCAGCAGCTTGCGGACAGCCGGAAACACCATATATTTT	CASSLRTAGNTIYF
TRBD1	TRBV5-1	once	TRBJ1-1	TGCGCCAGCAGCAAAGGGACAGTACAAAACACTGAAGCTTTCTTT	CASSKGTVQNTEAFF
-	TRBV24-1	many	TRBJ1-1	TGTGCCACCAGCCATGAAGGGACTGAAGCTTTCTTT	CATSHEGTEAFF
-	TRBV30	-	TRBJ1-1	TGTGCCTGGAGTGTAGGCAGGGCGTCCACTGAAGCTTTCTTT	CAWSVGRASTEAFF
-	TRBV11-1	few	TRBJ1-1	TGTGCCAGCACCCTGGAGGTGAACACTGAAGCTTTCTTT	CASTLEVNTEAFF
TRBD1	TRBV6-2/TRBV6-3	-	TRBJ1-2	TGTGCCAGCAGTTACTCCAGACAGGGAGTGGACTATGGCTACACCTTC	CASSYSRQGVDYGYTF
-	TRBV15	-	TRBJ1-5	TGTGCCACCAGCAGAGATAGGACATCTCATCAGCCCCAGCATTTT	CATSRDRTSHQPQHF
TRBD1	TRBV11-2	few	TRBJ2-1	TGTGCCAGCAGCCCCGGGACAGAGAGGGCCAATGAGCAGTTCTTC	CASSPGTERANEQFF
-	TRBV6-6	many	TRBJ2-4	TGTGCCAGCAGTTACTCGAGGGGCGGGACAGCCAAAAACATTCAGTACTTC	CASSYSRGGTAKNIQYF
TRBD2	TRBV5-1	few	TRBJ2-1	TGCGCCAGCAGCCCCTTTGAGCGGGGGGCCAATGAGCAGTTCTTC	CASSPFERGANEQFF
-	TRBV20-1	many	TRBJ1-4	TGCAGTGCCAGAGGAACTAATGAAAAACTGTTTTTT	CSARGTNEKLFF
-	TRBV24-1	many	TRBJ2-1	TGTGCCACCAGTGATTCTGGTAATGAGCAGTTCTTC	CATSDSGNEQFF
-	TRBV11-2	many	TRBJ2-1	TGTGCCAGCAGCTCCGGACTGGGAACCTACAATGAGCAGTTCTTC	CASSSGLGTYNEQFF
-	TRBV19	-	TRBJ1-2	TGTGCCAGTAGTACCGGGCGGGGGCGCGGAAATGGCTACACCTTC	CASSTGRGRGNGYTF
-	TRBV30	many	TRBJ1-5	TGTGCCTGGGGGCAGCAGGGGAACAATCAGCCCCAGCATTTT	CAWGQQGNNQPQHF
-	TRBV27	many	TRBJ2-1	TGTGCCAGCAGGGTCTGGGGGAATGGTGAGCAGTTCTTC	CASRVWGNGEQFF
-	TRBV29-1	few	TRBJ2-3	TGCAGCGAAATGTCAACAGATACGCAGTATTTT	CSEMSTDTQYF
-	TRBV11-3	many	TRBJ2-1	TGTGCCAGCAGCCACCTCGGGAGAGGGGACAGAAATGAGCAGTTCTTC	CASSHLGRGDRNEQFF
-	TRBV3-1	many	TRBJ2-7	TGTGCCAGCAGCCACCCAGCGGACTCCTACGAGCAGTACTTC	CASSHPADSYEQYF
-	TRBV7-9	many	TRBJ1-1	TGTGCCAGCAGCTTAGCGTCAGGGTTTTCTGAAGCTTTCTTT	CASSLASGFSEAFF
TRBD1	TRBV28	many	TRBJ2-3	TGTGCCAGCAGTACCTCCGGGACAGGAATTCAGTATTTT	CASSTSGTGIQYF
-	TRBV15	many	TRBJ2-7	TGTGCCACCAGCAAGGCCGGGACCTACGAGCAGTACTTC	CATSKAGTYEQYF
-	TRBV12-3/TRBV12-4	few	TRBJ2-1	TGTGCCAGCAGGCCCTCAGCGGGTCCTAAGAGGTATGAGCAGTTCTTC	CASRPSAGPKRYEQFF
-	TRBV12-3/TRBV12-4	-	TRBJ1-3	TGTGCCAGCAGTCCAGCCTTTGGGGGAAACACCATATATTTT	CASSPAFGGNTIYF
-	TRBV12-3/TRBV12-4	many	TRBJ2-7	TGTGCCAGCAGTTTTCGGGGGTCCGAGCAGTACTTC	CASSFRGSEQYF
-	TRBV10-3	many	TRBJ2-5	TGTGCCATCAGTGAGTCAACCCAGGGCCTCCAAGAGACCCAGTACTTC	CAISESTQGLQETQYF
TRBD1	TRBV27	many	TRBJ1-1	TGTGCCAGCAGGGGGGGACAGGGGCTAAACACTGAAGCTTTCTTT	CASRGGQGLNTEAFF
TRBD1	TRBV30	many	TRBJ1-5	TGTGCCTTTACAGGGGGCGTTAGCAATCAGCCCCAGCATTTT	CAFTGGVSNQPQHF
-	TRBV9	few	TRBJ2-2	TGTGCCAGCAGCGTAGGTGGAGGGGGCGACACCGGGGAGCTGTTTTTT	CASSVGGGGDTGELFF
-	TRBV18	many	TRBJ2-7	TGTGCCAGCTCACCAGGCCCCAACGAGCAGTACTTC	CASSPGPNEQYF
-	TRBV4-1	-	TRBJ2-7	TGCGCCAGCAGCCTTAGTGAAAGGTCCTACGAGCAGTACTTC	CASSLSERSYEQYF
TRBD1	TRBV7-9	-	TRBJ1-3	TGTGCCAGCAGCACCAGTTACAGGGGAGGCAACACCATATATTTT	CASSTSYRGGNTIYF
-	TRBV7-8	few	TRBJ1-1	TGTGCCAGCAGCCATCTCGGGGGCAACACTGAAGCTTTCTTT	CASSHLGGNTEAFF
-	TRBV6-1	-	TRBJ1-5	TGTGCCAGCAGACCACCAGGGGTGAGTCAGCCCCAGCATTTT	CASRPPGVSQPQHF
-	TRBV29-1	-	TRBJ2-2	TGCAGCGTTGAAGAGGGGAACACCGGGGAGCTGTTTTTT	CSVEEGNTGELFF
TRBD2	TRBV4-2	-	TRBJ2-7	TGTGCCAGCAGCCAAGGGAGCGGGACGGCCTACGAGCAGTACTTC	CASSQGSGTAYEQYF
TRBD2	TRBV15	many	TRBJ2-7	TGTGCCACCAGCAAAACGGGACTAGGCCAGCAGTACTTC	CATSKTGLGQQYF
-	TRBV7-8	-	TRBJ2-1	TGTGCCAGCAGCTTAAGGACCCTGTCCAATGAGCAGTTCTTC	CASSLRTLSNEQFF
-	TRBV28	many	TRBJ1-1	TGTGCCAGCAGGAGGTTCACTGAAGCTTTCTTT	CASRRFTEAFF
TRBD1	TRBV5-1	-	TRBJ2-1	TGCGCCAGCAGCTTCGGAGGGACAGGGAAATACAATGAGCAGTTCTTC	CASSFGGTGKYNEQFF
TRBD1	TRBV2	-	TRBJ2-1	TGTGCCAGCAGTTACCCGGGACAGGGATACAATGAGCAGTTCTTC	CASSYPGQGYNEQFF
-	TRBV5-1	-	TRBJ2-7	TGCGCCAGCAGCTTGGTTCGGGCCTACGAGCAGTACTTC	CASSLVRAYEQYF
TRBD2	TRBV12-3/TRBV12-4	many	TRBJ2-1	TGTGCCAGCAGTTTCCCTTTGCGGGAGAACTACAATGAGCAGTTCTTC	CASSFPLRENYNEQFF
-	TRBV28	many	TRBJ2-1	TGTGCCAGCAGTTTGGGGGACCTCCCGGGCAATGAGCAGTTCTTC	CASSLGDLPGNEQFF
TRBD1	TRBV18	many	TRBJ2-2	TGTGCCAGCTCACGGGACAGGGGGACCGGGGAGCTGTTTTTT	CASSRDRGTGELFF